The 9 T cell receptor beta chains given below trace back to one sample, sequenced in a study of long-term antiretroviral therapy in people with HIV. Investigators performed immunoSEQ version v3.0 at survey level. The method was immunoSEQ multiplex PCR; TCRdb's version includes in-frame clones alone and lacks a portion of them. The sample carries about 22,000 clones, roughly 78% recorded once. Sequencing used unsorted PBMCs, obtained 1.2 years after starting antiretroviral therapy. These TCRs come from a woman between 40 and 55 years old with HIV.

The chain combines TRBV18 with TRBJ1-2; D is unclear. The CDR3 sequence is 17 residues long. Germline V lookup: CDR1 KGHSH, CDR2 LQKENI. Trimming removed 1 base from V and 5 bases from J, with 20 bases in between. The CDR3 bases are TGTGCCAGCTCACCACGTGCCCCCGACGGCAGGTCGTATGGCTACACCTTC. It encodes CASSPRAPDGRSYGYTF.

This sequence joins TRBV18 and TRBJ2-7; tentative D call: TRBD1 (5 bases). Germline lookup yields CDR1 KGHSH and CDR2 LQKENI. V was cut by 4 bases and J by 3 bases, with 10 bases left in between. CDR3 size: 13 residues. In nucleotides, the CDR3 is TGTGCCAGCTCACAGGGAAGGGGCTACGAGCAGTACTTC. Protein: CASSQGRGYEQYF.

As DNA, the CDR3 is TGCAGCGTCGTCGAAAGCTCGGACTATGGCTACACCTTC. Translating gives CSVVESSDYGYTF. The V call is TRBV29-1, the J call TRBJ1-2; unclear D gene. CDR1 SQVTM and CDR2 ANQGSEA come from the germline V gene. This CDR3 is built from 13 residues. The V gene lost 6 bases and the J gene lost 3 bases, with 14 bases spanning the gap.

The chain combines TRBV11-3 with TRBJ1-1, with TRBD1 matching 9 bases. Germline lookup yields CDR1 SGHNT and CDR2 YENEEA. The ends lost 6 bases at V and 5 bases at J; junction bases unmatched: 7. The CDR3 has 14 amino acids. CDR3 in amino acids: CASSRQGERTEAFF. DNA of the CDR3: TGTGCCAGCAGTCGACAGGGGGAAAGGACTGAAGCTTTCTTT.

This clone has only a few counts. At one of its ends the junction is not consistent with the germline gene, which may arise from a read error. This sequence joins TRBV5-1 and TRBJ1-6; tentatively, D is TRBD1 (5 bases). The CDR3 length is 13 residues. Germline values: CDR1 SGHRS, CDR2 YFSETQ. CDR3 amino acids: CASSLGGGSPLHF. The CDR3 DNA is TGCGCCAGCAGTTTGGGGGGGGGTTCACCCCTCCACTTT.

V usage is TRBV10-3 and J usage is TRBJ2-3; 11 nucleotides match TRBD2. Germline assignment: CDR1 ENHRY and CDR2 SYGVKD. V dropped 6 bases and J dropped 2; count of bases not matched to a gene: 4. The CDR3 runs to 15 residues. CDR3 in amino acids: CAIRTSGSHTDTQYF. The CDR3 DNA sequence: TGTGCCATCAGAACTAGCGGGAGCCACACAGATACGCAGTATTTT.

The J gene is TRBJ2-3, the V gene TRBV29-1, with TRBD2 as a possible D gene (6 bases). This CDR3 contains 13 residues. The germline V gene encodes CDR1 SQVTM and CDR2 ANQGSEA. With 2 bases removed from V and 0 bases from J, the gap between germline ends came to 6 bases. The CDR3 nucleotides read TGCAGCGTTGAACGGGGGAGCACAGATACGCAGTATTTT. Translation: CSVERGSTDTQYF.

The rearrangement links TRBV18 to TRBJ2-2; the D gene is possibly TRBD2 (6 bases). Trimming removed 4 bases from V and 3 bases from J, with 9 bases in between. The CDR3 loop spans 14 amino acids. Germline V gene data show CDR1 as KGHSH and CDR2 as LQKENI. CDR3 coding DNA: TGTGCCAGCTCACTCAGACTAGACACCGGGGAGCTGTTTTTT. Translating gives CASSLRLDTGELFF. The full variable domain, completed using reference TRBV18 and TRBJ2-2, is NAGVMQNPRHLVRRRGQEARLRCSPMKGHSHVYWYRQLPEEGLKFMVYLQKENIIDESGMPKERFSAEFPKEGPSILRIQQVVRGDSAAYFCASSLRLDTGELFFGEGSRLTVL.

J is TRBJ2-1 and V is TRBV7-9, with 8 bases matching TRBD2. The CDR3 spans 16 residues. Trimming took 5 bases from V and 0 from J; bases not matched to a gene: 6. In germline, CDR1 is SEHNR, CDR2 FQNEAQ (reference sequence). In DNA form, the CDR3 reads TGTGCCAGCAGCCCCCGGACTAGCTCCTCCTACAATGAGCAGTTCTTC. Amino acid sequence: CASSPRTSSSYNEQFF. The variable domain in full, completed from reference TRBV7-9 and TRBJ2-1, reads DTGVSQNPRHKITKRGQNVTFRCDPISEHNRLYWYRQTLGQGPEFLTYFQNEAQLEKSRLLSDRFSAERPKGSFSTLEIQRTEQGDSAMYLCASSPRTSSSYNEQFFGPGTRLTVL.